This section outlines one T cell receptor (beta chain) sequence together with its context. Per the original data handling: Using reference gene primer amplification, nucleated cell counts were estimated. The repertoire was sequenced with immunoSEQ multiplex PCR; TCRdb's copy has only in-frame clones and lacks some. V and J calls and clone size are given by that table; D and trimming were obtained from the DNA. The sample carries roughly 71,000 clones, around 80% recorded once. This sample was included in a study of blood T cell repertoires in COVID-19. Study as a whole: Material from acute and convalescent COVID-19 was sourced from the United States, Italy and Spain. PBMCs, B-cell-depleted T cells, or T cells provided the cDNA or gDNA that made up the material.

This CDR3 spans 16 amino acids. Germline CDR1 and CDR2: SGHTA and FQGTGA. The V and J ends lost 3 bases and 1 base, in that order; junction bases with no gene match: 6. The sequencing sample was made of peripheral blood. The rearrangement uses TRBV7-3 and TRBJ1-1; 9 bases are a match to TRBD1. The clonotype was recovered from a man in his sixties or seventies who had recovered from COVID-19. CDR3 in DNA: TGTGCCAGCAGCTTTGGACAGGGGCGAGGGAACACTGAAGCTTTCTTT. This gives the protein CASSFGQGRGNTEAFF.